These 18 T cell receptor beta chains were all obtained from the same sample, sequenced in a study of OX40 agonist ivuxolimab in advanced cancers. Clones were sequenced by immunoSEQ multiplex PCR, and TCRdb holds only the in-frame ones, with some missing. The sample consists of roughly 51,000 clones, roughly 89% of them appearing once. The material was CD4+ or CD8+ T cells sorted from blood, obtained in a trial of the OX40 agonist ivuxolimab. These receptors all come from an adult with an advanced solid tumor such as melanoma, head and neck, liver or kidney cancer.

This clone was seen only once. The chain joins TRBV29-1 to TRBJ2-1, with 10 bases lining up with TRBD1. Losses at the gene ends were 1 base for V and 4 bases for J; bases not matched to a gene: 1. Germline V gene lookup returns CDR1 SQVTM and CDR2 ANQGSEA. The CDR3 sequence is 14 residues long. This CDR3 is CSVEGTGGYNEQFF. The CDR3 DNA is TGCAGCGTTGAAGGGACAGGGGGATACAATGAGCAGTTCTTC.

V is TRBV10-3 and J is TRBJ2-7; D is perhaps TRBD2 (5 bases). This CDR3 has 15 residues. Trimming took 7 bases from V and 0 from J, leaving 16 bases between them. Germline values: CDR1 ENHRY, CDR2 SYGVKD. The CDR3 coding sequence is TGTGCCATCACTGATCGGGAAACCAGCTCCTACGAGCAGTACTTC. Translating it yields CAITDRETSSYEQYF.

V is TRBV30 and J is TRBJ2-6, with 8 bases identical to TRBD1. With V trimmed by 8 bases and J by 2 bases, 8 bases remained unmatched. From germline, CDR1 is GTSNPN and CDR2 SVGIG (reference sequence). The CDR3 spans 15 residues. CDR3 amino acids: CARGRGPTGANVLTF. The CDR3, as DNA: TGTGCCCGGGGCAGGGGGCCTACTGGGGCCAACGTCCTGACTTTC.

J is TRBJ2-1 and V is TRBV9; possibly TRBD2 for D (6 bases). This CDR3 comprises 17 residues. V lost 4 bases to trimming and J lost 8 bases, with 25 bases between them. Germline lookup yields CDR1 SGDLS and CDR2 YYNGEE. CDR3 bases: TGTGCCAGCAGCCCAACACCCGGGACTGCCGGCCTGGATGAGCAGTTCTTC. This gives the protein CASSPTPGTAGLDEQFF.

The chain joins TRBV4-1 to TRBJ1-5; a possible D gene is TRBD1 (6 bases). The CDR3 has 15 amino acids. The germline V and J ends were trimmed by 3 bases and 1 base, with 10 bases remaining between them. Germline V gene data show CDR1 as MGHRA and CDR2 as YSYEKL. The CDR3 is CASSQGRGSNQPQHF. For the CDR3, the DNA is TGCGCCAGCAGCCAGGGGAGGGGGAGCAATCAGCCCCAGCATTTT.

The chain is built from TRBV18 and TRBJ2-2; TRBD1 or TRBD2 may be the D gene (5 bases each). CDR1 is KGHSH, CDR2 LQKENI, per germline. V lost 1 base and J lost 5, with 17 bases in between. CDR3 length: 17 amino acids. The CDR3 nucleotides are TGTGCCAGCTCACCACGGGCTTGGATGGGGGAAACCGGGGAGCTGTTTTTT. This translates into CASSPRAWMGETGELFF.

V gene TRBV5-1 combines with J gene TRBJ2-1, with D perhaps matching TRBD1 (5 bases). Trimming cost V 5 bases and J 8 bases, with 14 bases left between them. Germline V gene data show CDR1 as SGHRS and CDR2 as YFSETQ. The CDR3 is 13 amino acids. The CDR3 sequence is CASRYTRTHEQFF. The DNA of the CDR3 is TGCGCCAGCAGATACACAAGGACACATGAGCAGTTCTTC.

The V and J genes are TRBV19 and TRBJ1-5; no clear D gene. The CDR3 extends over 13 amino acids. Germline CDR1 is LNHDA and CDR2 is SQIVND (reference sequence). Trimming stripped 3 bases from V and 11 bases from J, with 14 bases between. CDR3 in DNA: TGTGCCAGTAGTATTTCACACCCCAAGGCCCAGCATTTT. This gives the protein CASSISHPKAQHF.

This sequence joins TRBV5-1 and TRBJ2-1; weak D call: TRBD2 (7 bases). V shed 7 bases and J shed 7 bases, with 21 bases lying between them. Germline CDR1 and CDR2: SGHRS and YFSETQ. The CDR3 sequence is 15 residues long. CDR3 coding DNA: TGCGCCAGCGGGGCCGAAGGGGGGGGGCGGAATGAGCAGTTCTTC. This translates into CASGAEGGGRNEQFF.

The V and J genes are TRBV2 and TRBJ2-7, with 8 bases lining up with TRBD1. After removal of 1 base from V and 5 bases from J, the junction contained 4 bases not matched to a gene. CDR1 is SNHLY and CDR2 is FYNNEI in the germline V gene. The CDR3 runs 14 residues. CDR3 sequence reads: CASSEVRTGNEQYF. As DNA, the CDR3 is TGTGCCAGCAGTGAAGTAAGGACAGGGAACGAGCAGTACTTC.

V and J are TRBV6-1 and TRBJ2-5; D is possibly TRBD1 (5 bases). The ends were cut back, 7 bases at V and 2 bases at J, with 11 bases in the middle. The germline V gene has CDR1 MNHNS and CDR2 SASEGT. There are 13 residues in the CDR3. The CDR3 spells CASTQGQQETQYF. The CDR3 DNA reads as TGTGCCAGCACCCAGGGCCAGCAAGAGACCCAGTACTTC.

The genes are TRBV29-1 and TRBJ1-5; 10 bases align to TRBD1. The germline CDR1 and CDR2 sequences are SQVTM and ANQGSEA. V lost 7 bases, J lost 6 bases, and 6 bases stayed unmatched. This CDR3 is 13 amino acids long. The CDR3 DNA reads as TGCAGCGGCGGGACAGGGGTGTCTCAGCCCCAGCATTTT. It specifies CSGGTGVSQPQHF.

The chain couples TRBV5-1 to TRBJ1-1; D remains unclear. V was cut by 5 bases and J by 6 bases, with 11 bases left in between. This CDR3 has 12 residues. The germline CDR1 and CDR2 sequences are SGHRS and YFSETQ. The CDR3 sequence is CASRTDASEAFF. The CDR3, as DNA: TGCGCCAGCAGGACGGATGCCTCTGAAGCTTTCTTT.

This clone was seen only a few times. The chain recombines TRBV30 with TRBJ2-7; no reliable D call. The V gene lost 5 bases and the J gene lost 3 bases, with 8 bases spanning the gap. Germline values: CDR1 GTSNPN, CDR2 SVGIG (reference sequence). The CDR3 has 11 amino acids. The CDR3 loop is CAWGFRYEQYF. CDR3 DNA sequence: TGTGCCTGGGGATTTCGCTACGAGCAGTACTTC.

This clone has more than one count but fewer than ten. This chain links TRBV25-1 with TRBJ1-2; a weak D match, TRBD1 (6 bases). V lost 5 bases to trimming and J lost 7 bases, with 14 bases between them. The CDR3 loop spans 13 amino acids. CDR1 and CDR2 from the germline V gene are MGHDK and SYGVNS. The CDR3 nucleotides read TGTGCCAGCAGTCCCGGAGGGGGGATTGGCTACACCTTC. Translated: CASSPGGGIGYTF.

V and J are TRBV7-2 and TRBJ2-3, with 9 bases lining up with TRBD2. With 5 bases clipped from V and 5 bases from J, the junction kept 11 bases outside the gene matches. CDR1 is SGHTA, CDR2 FQGNSA, per germline. The CDR3 covers 16 residues. DNA for the CDR3: TGTGCCAGCAGCACGGGTTTAGCGGGAGAGGGAGATACGCAGTATTTT. Protein sequence: CASSTGLAGEGDTQYF.

V usage is TRBV9 and J usage is TRBJ2-1; 11 nucleotides align to TRBD2. Germline lookup yields CDR1 SGDLS and CDR2 YYNGEE. The V and J ends lost 0 bases and 2 bases, in that order; junction bases with no gene match: 1. CDR3 length: 16 residues. CDR3 coding DNA: TGTGCCAGCAGCGTAGTACTAGCGGGAGCCTACAATGAGCAGTTCTTC. Translation gives CASSVVLAGAYNEQFF. The variable domain in full, completed from reference TRBV9 and TRBJ2-1, reads DSGVTQTPKHLITATGQRVTLRCSPRSGDLSVYWYQQSLDQGLQFLIQYYNGEERAKGNILERFSAQQFPDLHSELNLSSLELGDSALYFCASSVVLAGAYNEQFFGPGTRLTVL.

The chain carries TRBV12-5 and TRBJ2-2; D uncertain. Between the trimmed V and J ends, which lost 6 bases and 4 bases, there was a span of 3 bases. CDR3 length: 11 amino acids. CDR1 and CDR2 from the germline V gene are LGHNT and FRNRAP. The CDR3 sequence is CASGSTGELFF. The CDR3 bases are TGTGCTAGTGGCAGCACCGGGGAGCTGTTTTTT.